A single sample gave rise to the 10 T cell receptor beta chains below, sequenced in a study of T cell repertoires in cytomegalovirus infection. Which antigens these TCRs recognize remains unknown. TCRdb reprocessed the reads via MiXCR and lists one record per CDR3 protein. The sample consists of approximately 150,000 distinct CDR3 sequences, about 20% of them appearing once. The source was CD8+ T cells from cultured PBMCs, collected from culture after CMV antigen stimulation. The receptors were gathered from a human donor in good health (CMV status not recorded). Some clones in this sample may be carry-over from other donors' samples.

This clonotype was counted between two and nine times. The rearrangement links TRBV7-9 to TRBJ1-1, with 8 bases aligning to TRBD1. Germline CDR1 and CDR2: SEHNR and FQNEAQ (reference sequence). V dropped 1 base and J dropped 5; count of bases not matched to a gene: 3. The CDR3 is 14 amino acids. The CDR3 protein is CASSLDQGATEAFF. The CDR3 DNA reads TGTGCCAGCAGCTTAGACCAGGGGGCTACTGAAGCTTTCTTT. Complete variable domain (other parts from reference TRBV7-9 and TRBJ1-1): DTGVSQNPRHKITKRGQNVTFRCDPISEHNRLYWYRQTLGQGPEFLTYFQNEAQLEKSRLLSDRFSAERPKGSFSTLEIQRTEQGDSAMYLCASSLDQGATEAFFGQGTRLTVV.

The V gene is TRBV19, the J gene TRBJ1-5; tentative D call: TRBD1 (6 bases). The V gene lost 5 bases and the J gene lost 0 bases, with 8 bases spanning the gap. Germline V gene lookup returns CDR1 LNHDA and CDR2 SQIVND (reference sequence). This CDR3 is built from 14 residues. The CDR3 loop reads CASSHRDSNQPQHF. The CDR3 bases are TGTGCCAGTAGTCACAGGGATAGCAATCAGCCCCAGCATTTT.

This clonotype was seen only a few times. The chain joins TRBV4-1 to TRBJ1-1; tentative D call: TRBD1 (5 bases). The CDR3 sequence is 12 residues long. Germline-derived CDR1 and CDR2 are MGHRA and YSYEKL. The V end was cut by 3 bases, the J end by 5 bases, with 7 bases between. The chain's CDR3 is CASSHQGTEAFF. The CDR3 DNA follows: TGCGCCAGCAGCCACCAGGGAACTGAAGCTTTCTTT.

This clonotype was counted between two and nine times. The rearrangement links TRBV5-1 to TRBJ1-1; D gene unclear. CDR1 is SGHRS and CDR2 is YFSETQ in the germline V gene. CDR3 size: 15 residues. V gave up 0 bases and J gave up 0 bases, with 9 bases separating them. CDR3 coding DNA: TGCGCCAGCAGCTTGGCACGTACCATGAACACTGAAGCTTTCTTT. Amino acid sequence: CASSLARTMNTEAFF.

The genes are TRBV7-6 and TRBJ1-1; tentatively, D is TRBD1 (6 bases). The CDR3 spans 15 residues. CDR1 and CDR2 (germline): SGHVS, FNYEAQ. Deletions cut 5 bases from V and 0 bases from J, with 13 bases between. The CDR3 region has the DNA TGTGCCAGCAGCAAACCACAGGGCCTGAACACTGAAGCTTTCTTT. Its protein is CASSKPQGLNTEAFF.

This clonotype was recorded a few times. The rearrangement uses TRBV7-2 and TRBJ1-2; 8 bases match TRBD1. The CDR3 length is 15 residues. V shed 5 bases, J shed 5 bases, and the junction held 10 bases outside the gene matches. Germline lookup yields CDR1 SGHTA and CDR2 FQGNSA. The CDR3 nucleotides are TGTGCCAGCAGCCGCCTCTCAGGGGGCAATTATGGCTACACCTTC. Translation gives CASSRLSGGNYGYTF.

This clonotype showed up just a few times. The rearrangement joins TRBV6-1 to TRBJ1-6, with 9 bases matching TRBD1. The junction had 17 bases not matched to a gene; V was cut back by 7 bases and J by 10 bases. The CDR3 sequence is 17 residues long. Germline CDR1 MNHNS, CDR2 SASEGT. The DNA for the CDR3 is TGTGCCAGCACCGCGGGACAGGGTCCAGTCCTGCGGTCACCCCTCCACTTT. It is translated as CASTAGQGPVLRSPLHF.

The chain combines TRBV7-8 with TRBJ1-4; 7 positions agree with TRBD1. Looked up from germline, CDR1 is SGHVS and CDR2 is FQNEAQ. CDR3 size: 17 residues. V lost 0 bases and J lost 3; bases outside the gene matches: 7. CDR3 sequence (DNA): TGTGCCAGCAGCTTAGCTAACAGGGGAAGGTCTAATGAAAAACTGTTTTTT. Translated: CASSLANRGRSNEKLFF.

The V and J genes are TRBV5-1 and TRBJ2-6; 7 positions match TRBD1. Germline V CDR1 and CDR2: SGHRS, YFSETQ. V gave up 2 bases and J gave up 4 bases; unmatched junction bases: 15. This CDR3 is built from 19 residues. As DNA, the CDR3 is TGCGCCAGCAGCTTCGAGGGCGTAACAGGGGTGAGCGGGGCCAACGTCCTGACTTTC. Its translation is CASSFEGVTGVSGANVLTF.

This clonotype occurred a few times. The chain joins TRBV12-5 to TRBJ2-1; 8 bases map to TRBD2. This CDR3 is built from 13 residues. Germline V lookup: CDR1 LGHNT, CDR2 FRNRAP. Losses at the gene ends were 8 bases for V and 5 bases for J; bases not matched to a gene: 5. The CDR3 nucleotides are TGTGCTAGTATCGGGGGGGCTGACAATGAGCAGTTCTTC. Translated: CASIGGADNEQFF.